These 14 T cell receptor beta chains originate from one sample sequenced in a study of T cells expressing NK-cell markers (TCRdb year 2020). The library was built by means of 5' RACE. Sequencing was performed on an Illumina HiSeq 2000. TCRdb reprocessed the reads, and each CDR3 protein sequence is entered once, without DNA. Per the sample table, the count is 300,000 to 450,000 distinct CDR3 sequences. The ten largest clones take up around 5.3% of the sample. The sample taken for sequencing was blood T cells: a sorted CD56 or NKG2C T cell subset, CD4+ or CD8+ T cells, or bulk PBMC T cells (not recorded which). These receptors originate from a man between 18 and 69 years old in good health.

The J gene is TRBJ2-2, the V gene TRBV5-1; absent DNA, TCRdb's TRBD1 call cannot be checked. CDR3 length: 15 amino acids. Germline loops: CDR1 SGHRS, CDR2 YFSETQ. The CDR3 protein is CASTSRTGDTGELFF.

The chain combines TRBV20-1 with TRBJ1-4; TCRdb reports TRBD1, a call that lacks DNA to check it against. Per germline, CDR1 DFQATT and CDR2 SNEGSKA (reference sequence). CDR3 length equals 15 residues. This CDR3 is CSANQAGARKEKLFF.

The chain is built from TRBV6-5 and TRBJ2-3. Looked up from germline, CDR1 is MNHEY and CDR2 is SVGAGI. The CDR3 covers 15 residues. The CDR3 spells CASSYSGLDTDTQYF.

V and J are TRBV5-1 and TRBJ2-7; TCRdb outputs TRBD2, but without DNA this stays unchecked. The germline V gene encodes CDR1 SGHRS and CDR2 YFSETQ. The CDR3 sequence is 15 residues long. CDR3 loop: CASSFSRGGSYEQYF.

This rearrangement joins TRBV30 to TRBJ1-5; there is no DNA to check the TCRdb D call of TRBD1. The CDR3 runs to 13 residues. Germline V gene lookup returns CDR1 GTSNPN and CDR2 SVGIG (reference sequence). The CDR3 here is CAWGDRGDQPQHF.

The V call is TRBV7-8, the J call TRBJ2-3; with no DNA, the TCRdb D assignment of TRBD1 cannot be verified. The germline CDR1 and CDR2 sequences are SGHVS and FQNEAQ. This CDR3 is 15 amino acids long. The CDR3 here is CASSLEGARADTQYF.

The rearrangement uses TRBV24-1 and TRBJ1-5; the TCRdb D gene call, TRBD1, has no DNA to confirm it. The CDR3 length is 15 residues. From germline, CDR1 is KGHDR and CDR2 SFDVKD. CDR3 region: CATSAHLTRGQPQHF.

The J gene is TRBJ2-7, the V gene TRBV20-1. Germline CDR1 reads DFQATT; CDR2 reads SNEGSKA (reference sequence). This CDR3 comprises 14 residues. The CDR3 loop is CSARDPIPPYEQYF.

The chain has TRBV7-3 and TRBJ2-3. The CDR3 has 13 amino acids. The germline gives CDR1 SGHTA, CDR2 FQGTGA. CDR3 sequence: CASGKVGTDTQYF.

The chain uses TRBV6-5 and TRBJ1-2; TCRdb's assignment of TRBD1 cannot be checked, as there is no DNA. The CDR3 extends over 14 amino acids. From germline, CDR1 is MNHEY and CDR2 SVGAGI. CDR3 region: CASSSQGFDYGYTF.

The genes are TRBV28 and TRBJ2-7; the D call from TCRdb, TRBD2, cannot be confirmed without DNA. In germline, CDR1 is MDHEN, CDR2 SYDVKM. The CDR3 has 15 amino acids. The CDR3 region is CASSPSAYISYEQYF.

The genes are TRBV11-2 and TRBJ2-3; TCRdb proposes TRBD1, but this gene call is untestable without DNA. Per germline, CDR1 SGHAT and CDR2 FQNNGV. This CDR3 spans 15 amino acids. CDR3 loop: CASSFDPPPTDTQYF.

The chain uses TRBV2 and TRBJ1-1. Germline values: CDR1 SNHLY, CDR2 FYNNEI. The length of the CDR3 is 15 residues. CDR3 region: CASSSRRAMNTEAFF.

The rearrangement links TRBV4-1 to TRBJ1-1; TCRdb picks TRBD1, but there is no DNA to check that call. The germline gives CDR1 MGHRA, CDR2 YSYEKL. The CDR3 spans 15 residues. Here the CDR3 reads CASSRVMTGGTEAFF.